This T cell receptor (beta chain) comes out of a study of T cells in localized non-small cell lung cancer. Assay used: immunoSEQ multiplex PCR; TCRdb lists only in-frame clones, some missing. The top ten hold approximately 26% of the sample, which has roughly 15,000 clones, more than 70% seen once. Study-wide points: Longer overall survival associated with higher blood T cell density; shorter survival with higher adjacent-lung clonality. The study found T cell clonality highest in uninvolved adjacent lung, above tumor. Paired adjacent lung recovered a median roughly 60 of the top 100 tumor clones. Heterogeneity cannot be ruled out, as sequencing used one tumor region only.

A remark on this clone: Its target is unknown.

Germline V gene data show CDR1 as SEHNR and CDR2 as FQNEAQ (reference sequence). Between the trimmed V and J ends, which lost 1 base and 6 bases, there was a span of 13 bases. The length of the CDR3 is 15 residues. The sequencing used peripheral blood, collected before any cancer treatment. The gene calls are TRBV7-9 and TRBJ2-1; a weak D match, TRBD1 (5 bases). The origin of this receptor is a female donor at least 60 years old with stage I squamous cell lung carcinoma. CDR3 nucleotide sequence: TGTGCCAGCAGCTTAGGTAGTCAGGGCCCCAATGAGCAGTTCTTC. Translated: CASSLGSQGPNEQFF.